The sequence of this TCR beta chain was determined in a study of blood T cell repertoires in COVID-19 (dated by TCRdb to 2018 to 2020). Concerning the study at large: Samples from collaborators originated in the United States, Italy and Spain and spanned both the acute and convalescent phases of COVID-19. A freely available public database, intended as a resource for researchers studying the immune response to SARS-CoV-2, is where the repertoires were released. The sample metadata nearly always contained a de-identified subject ID, COVID-19 status, age in years and sex. The material from the prospective study consisted of cDNA or gDNA derived from T cells, B-cell-depleted T cells, or PBMCs. Samples came from the ongoing ImmuneRACE study (first 160 participants) plus 1,254 subjects from 6 global collaborators. Where available, HLA class I and class II types were obtained from metadata supplied by the sample provider rather than from assay-based typing. Deeply sampled blood TCRbeta repertoires from subjects exposed to, actively infected with, or recovered from COVID-19 were included in the dataset.

Regarding this clone: Its antigen is not yet known. There are no base qualities to consult, and no much larger clone falls within one base.

Broad study findings and their caveats: The amount of clinical and demographic metadata varied by source and participant and was provided uncurated.

TCRbeta CDR3 regions were amplified from genomic DNA using the immunoSEQ Assay, a bias-controlled multiplex PCR. The study's processing was this. Nucleated cell counts per sample were estimated from amplification of reference gene primers within the assay. To quantify the absolute abundance of each unique TCRbeta CDR3 rearrangement, sequence reads were collapsed and filtered. For each sample, productive Simpson clonality was calculated as the square root of Simpson's diversity index across productive rearrangements. As stored in TCRdb, this immuneACCESS dataset retains in-frame rearrangements with V and J assigned. A fraction of the clones does not appear; measured against another copy, unresolved V genes explain less than half of the discrepancy, and the remainder lacks a known reason. D and trimming come from the DNA, and the V and J calls and clone size come from that table. This sample is represented by about 80,000 clones; 85% to 90% of them were singletons. Of the sample, roughly 4.5% is held by the ten largest clones.

Collaborating institutions collected whole blood in K2EDTA tubes following their own protocols. For TCRbeta analysis, collaborators shipped samples as frozen whole blood, isolated PBMCs, or DNA extracted from either of those sample types. The CDR3 spans 14 residues, from the cysteine through the phenylalanine. The retained sequence is limited to the CDR3, 42 bases, with the frame set at the first base. V is cut by 8 bases and J by 0 bases, and the space between the germline ends is 12 bases. Based on the germline V gene, the CDR1 and CDR2 sequences are SNHLY and FYNNEI. The sample consisted of peripheral blood. Rearrangement joined TRBV2 to TRBJ2-3, with the D gene too uncertain to name. This sequence was found in a woman aged 80 or over with active or convalescent COVID-19. The DNA is TGTGCCAGCGGCAGACTCTCTAGCACAGATACGCAGTATTTT. Translated, it gives CASGRLSSTDTQYF.